These T cell receptor beta chains were read from a single sample in a study of blood T cell repertoires in COVID-19. This table comes from immunoSEQ multiplex PCR, and its TCRdb copy is limited to in-frame clones, with some not included. The table lists some 450,000 clones, about 91% of them singletons. The specimen sequenced was peripheral blood. These receptors all come from a woman aged 50 to 60 with COVID-19, enrolled during active disease. The conserved cysteine and the conserved F or W are not part of the CDR3 here. Clone size is stated in some rows and not others, as once, few, many or a class when expanded.

>-|TRBJ2-2|TRBV9
ASSARTNTGELF
>-|TRBJ2-1|TRBV2
ASNRLQGPLVNEQF
>few|TRBJ2-1|TRBV10-1
ASSRGGNEQF
>-|TRBJ1-1|TRBV5-8
ASSFRQLEAF
>few|TRBJ2-1|TRBV7-9
ASSLGMAGGQGEQF
>-|TRBJ1-4|TRBV5-1
ASSLGQNNEKLF
>-|TRBJ2-7|TRBV7-3
ASSLSAVGSYEQY
>-|TRBJ2-1|TRBV5-1
ASSPGQGAWNEQF
>-|TRBJ1-6|TRBV13
ASSSSDRGNSPLH
>-|TRBJ2-5|TRBV30
AWSVSGRGTQY
>-|TRBJ1-2|TRBV25-1
ASSGSGRGYT
>once|TRBJ1-3|TRBV9
ASSVGAGVGNTIY
>few|TRBJ2-2|TRBV7-3
ASSLNPPATGELF
>-|TRBJ2-1|TRBV7-9
ASSPRQGSSYNEQF
>-|TRBJ2-2|TRBV27
ASSLRLAGATGELF
>-|TRBJ2-5|TRBV19
ASSSRLAGGRETQY
>-|TRBJ2-5|TRBV5-6
ASSFASPETQY
>-|TRBJ1-5|TRBV20-1
SASLGDGNQPQH
>-|TRBJ2-7|TRBV5-1
ASSTGALHHEQY
>-|TRBJ2-1|TRBV30
ACSGTTYNEQF
>few|TRBJ2-7|TRBV3-1/TRBV3-2
ASSPGEGVGSYEQY
>-|TRBJ1-6|TRBV7-9
ASSSGLGDSPLH
>few|TRBJ2-3|TRBV5-4
ASSLAPAGGLTDTQY
>-|TRBJ2-7|TRBV6-6
ASSYYGRGSDEQY
>once|TRBJ1-2|TRBV12-3/TRBV12-4
ASTPVAGYT
>-|TRBJ1-2|TRBV30
AWQSRGWGNGYT
>-|TRBJ2-4|TRBV5-4
ASSRASGGAKNIQY
>-|TRBJ1-1|TRBV19
ASSSPPPGRMNTEAF
>-|TRBJ1-1|TRBV11-3
ASSLDSYTEAF
>few|TRBJ2-7|TRBV27
ASSPPGQGHYEQY
>-|TRBJ2-6|TRBV6-5
ASSLEGLAGANVLT
>-|TRBJ1-1|TRBV19
ASSNTGTSLGTEAF
>-|TRBJ2-1|TRBV6-5
ASSSGTGGDEQF
>-|TRBJ1-2|TRBV6-6
ASSYHTDRGGYT
>-|TRBJ1-2|TRBV28
ASSFLDRGYGYT
>-|TRBJ2-5|TRBV30
AGGGGDQY
>-|TRBJ1-1|TRBV18
ASSPLPGDTEAF
>-|TRBJ2-4|TRBV5-1
ASRPGGDAKNIQY
>once|TRBJ2-2|TRBV21-1
ARRERALNTGELF
>-|TRBJ2-1|TRBV5-1
ASSFRGGLNEQF
>-|TRBJ2-3|TRBV29-1
SVAELMNTDTQY
>-|TRBJ1-2|TRBV6-1
ASSEGRQSYGYT
>-|TRBJ1-1|TRBV2
ASSPGTALIEAF
>-|TRBJ2-1|TRBV18
ASSPTPGGSGNEQF
>-|TRBJ2-3|TRBV5-1
ASRAAGGLTDTQY
>-|TRBJ2-3|TRBV11-3
ASSQAPSGGAKDTQY
>-|TRBJ1-5|TRBV9
ASSAGHSNQPQH
>-|TRBJ2-1|TRBV19
ASSISQGAHNEQF
>-|TRBJ2-1|TRBV16
ASSPGGGNNEQF
>-|TRBJ2-1|TRBV24-1
ATSDHSDRGYNEQF
>-|TRBJ1-2|TRBV28
ASSAFGGNYGYT
>-|TRBJ1-6|TRBV9
ASSVRQDGSPLH
>many|TRBJ1-5|TRBV2
ASRTGVSNQPQH
>-|TRBJ2-5|TRBV27
ASSLGLFAGGGQETQY
>-|TRBJ2-1|TRBV28
ASSNSEAGEQF
>-|TRBJ2-3|TRBV19
ASSSLRTTSTDTQY